Listed below are T cell receptor beta chains from one sample, sequenced in a study of lymphopenia after photon versus proton radiotherapy. Some clones are missing from TCRdb's copy, which holds only in-frame ones; the method was immunoSEQ multiplex PCR. The table includes some 29,000 clones, approximately 85% detected once. This sample comprised peripheral blood, obtained from a patient treated with photon-based radiotherapy. Receptors originate from a man in his fifties with gastric cancer. CDR3s include the opening cysteine and the closing phenylalanine or tryptophan. A D gene is named only where the DNA matches it firmly. The listing skips clone size in some rows; elsewhere it reads once, few, many or a size class.

clone_size: once; d_call: TRBD1; cdr3_length: 16; j_call: TRBJ1-4; v_call: TRBV5-6; cdr3_nt: TGTGCCAGCAGCAGAAGACGGGACAGTTATTTTGAAAAACTGTTTTTT; cdr3_aa: CASSRRRDSYFEKLFF
clone_size: -; d_call: -; cdr3_length: 13; j_call: TRBJ1-1; v_call: TRBV7-3; cdr3_nt: TGTGCCAGCAGCGCACGAGGGGGCACTGAAGCTTTCTTT; cdr3_aa: CASSARGGTEAFF
clone_size: -; d_call: -; cdr3_length: 15; j_call: TRBJ1-1; v_call: TRBV5-1; cdr3_nt: TGCGCCAGCAGCTTGGAATTCGGGGGCCCCACTGAAGCTTTCTTT; cdr3_aa: CASSLEFGGPTEAFF
clone_size: -; d_call: -; cdr3_length: 14; j_call: TRBJ1-2; v_call: TRBV28; cdr3_nt: TGTGCCAGCAGTTTGTCAGTCCCCCCTTATGGCTACACCTTC; cdr3_aa: CASSLSVPPYGYTF
clone_size: -; d_call: -; cdr3_length: 12; j_call: TRBJ2-5; v_call: TRBV9; cdr3_nt: TGTGCCAGCAGCCGACCAATGGAGACCCAGTACTTC; cdr3_aa: CASSRPMETQYF
clone_size: -; d_call: TRBD2; cdr3_length: 16; j_call: TRBJ2-1; v_call: TRBV19; cdr3_nt: TGTGCCAGTACCAAATCACTAGCGGGAGTCTTTTATGAGCAGTTCTTC; cdr3_aa: CASTKSLAGVFYEQFF
clone_size: -; d_call: TRBD2; cdr3_length: 17; j_call: TRBJ2-3; v_call: TRBV4-3; cdr3_nt: TGCGCCAGCAGCCAACGCCTACTAGCGGGGGACACAGATACGCAGTATTTT; cdr3_aa: CASSQRLLAGDTDTQYF
clone_size: -; d_call: -; cdr3_length: 13; j_call: TRBJ2-1; v_call: TRBV7-9; cdr3_nt: TGTGCCAGCAGCCTGGGTTGGGAAAATGAGCAGTTCTTC; cdr3_aa: CASSLGWENEQFF
clone_size: -; d_call: TRBD1; cdr3_length: 13; j_call: TRBJ1-2; v_call: TRBV6-5; cdr3_nt: TGTGCCGCCCGGGACAGGGGAAGATATGGCTACACCTTC; cdr3_aa: CAARDRGRYGYTF
clone_size: -; d_call: -; cdr3_length: 16; j_call: TRBJ2-3; v_call: TRBV10-2; cdr3_nt: TGCGCCAGCAGTGAGTCGTCCAGTACGGGCACAGATACGCAGTATTTT; cdr3_aa: CASSESSSTGTDTQYF
clone_size: -; d_call: TRBD2; cdr3_length: 16; j_call: TRBJ2-3; v_call: TRBV7-2; cdr3_nt: TGTGCCAGCAGCAGCGCACGCGGGGGGGCCCGTGATACGCAGTATTTT; cdr3_aa: CASSSARGGARDTQYF
clone_size: -; d_call: -; cdr3_length: 16; j_call: TRBJ2-3; v_call: TRBV7-8; cdr3_nt: TGTGCCAGCAGCCCCACACCCGGTCGGGTTCCAGATACGCAGTATTTT; cdr3_aa: CASSPTPGRVPDTQYF
clone_size: -; d_call: -; cdr3_length: 15; j_call: TRBJ2-2; v_call: TRBV6-5; cdr3_nt: TGTGCCAGCAGTTACAGGGGATACAGCACCGGGGAGCTGTTTTTT; cdr3_aa: CASSYRGYSTGELFF
clone_size: -; d_call: TRBD1; cdr3_length: 15; j_call: TRBJ1-1; v_call: TRBV10-3; cdr3_nt: TGTGCCAGCAGTTACTCCAGGGGGTTAGGCACTGAAGCTTTCTTT; cdr3_aa: CASSYSRGLGTEAFF
clone_size: once; d_call: TRBD1; cdr3_length: 13; j_call: TRBJ1-2; v_call: TRBV6-1; cdr3_nt: TGTGCCAGCTTCGGGACAGTGGACTATGGCTACACCTTC; cdr3_aa: CASFGTVDYGYTF
clone_size: -; d_call: -; cdr3_length: 14; j_call: TRBJ2-2; v_call: TRBV19; cdr3_nt: TGTGCCAGTGAGGGCACATCGGGCACCGGGGAGCTGTTTTTT; cdr3_aa: CASEGTSGTGELFF
clone_size: -; d_call: TRBD2; cdr3_length: 17; j_call: TRBJ2-5; v_call: TRBV11-2; cdr3_nt: TGTGCCAGCAGCCCCACTCCGACTAGCGGGGGGCGGCAGACCCAGTACTTC; cdr3_aa: CASSPTPTSGGRQTQYF
clone_size: once; d_call: TRBD1; cdr3_length: 15; j_call: TRBJ1-4; v_call: TRBV28; cdr3_nt: TGTGCCAGCAGTTTAATGACAGGGGGGAATGAAAAACTGTTTTTT; cdr3_aa: CASSLMTGGNEKLFF
clone_size: -; d_call: -; cdr3_length: 18; j_call: TRBJ2-2; v_call: TRBV19; cdr3_nt: TGTGCCAGTAGTATGGTCGCCGGACAGTACCATAACACCGGGGAGCTGTTTTTT; cdr3_aa: CASSMVAGQYHNTGELFF
clone_size: -; d_call: -; cdr3_length: 18; j_call: TRBJ2-6; v_call: TRBV18; cdr3_nt: TGTGCCAGCTCACCAACCTCGGTAACAGGGTATGGGGCCAACGTCCTGACTTTC; cdr3_aa: CASSPTSVTGYGANVLTF
clone_size: -; d_call: -; cdr3_length: 15; j_call: TRBJ1-1; v_call: TRBV19; cdr3_nt: TGTGCCAGTAGAGGGGAACGGGGCTGGAGCACTGAAGCTTTCTTT; cdr3_aa: CASRGERGWSTEAFF
clone_size: -; d_call: -; cdr3_length: 11; j_call: TRBJ2-3; v_call: TRBV5-1; cdr3_nt: TGCGCCAGCAGCAATTCAGATACGCAGTATTTT; cdr3_aa: CASSNSDTQYF
clone_size: -; d_call: -; cdr3_length: 14; j_call: TRBJ1-1; v_call: TRBV5-5; cdr3_nt: TGTGCCAGCAGCTTGGGAAAGCGGAACACTGAAGCTTTCTTT; cdr3_aa: CASSLGKRNTEAFF
clone_size: -; d_call: -; cdr3_length: 15; j_call: TRBJ2-1; v_call: TRBV6-1; cdr3_nt: TGTGCCAGCACCGGGACGGGACCAGCTTACAATGAGCAGTTCTTC; cdr3_aa: CASTGTGPAYNEQFF
clone_size: -; d_call: TRBD2; cdr3_length: 13; j_call: TRBJ2-1; v_call: TRBV7-6; cdr3_nt: TGTGCCAGCAGCTTAGTTCGGACTAGAGAGCAGTTCTTC; cdr3_aa: CASSLVRTREQFF
clone_size: -; d_call: TRBD2; cdr3_length: 16; j_call: TRBJ2-2; v_call: TRBV9; cdr3_nt: TGTGCCAGCAGCGTGGGACTAGCGGGGGGTAGCGGGGAGCTGTTTTTT; cdr3_aa: CASSVGLAGGSGELFF
clone_size: -; d_call: -; cdr3_length: 18; j_call: TRBJ2-7; v_call: TRBV14; cdr3_nt: TGTGCCAGCAGCCCGCATTGGGGGTCAAAAGAAACCCAATACGAGCAGTACTTC; cdr3_aa: CASSPHWGSKETQYEQYF
clone_size: -; d_call: -; cdr3_length: 13; j_call: TRBJ1-1; v_call: TRBV7-9; cdr3_nt: TGTGCCAGCAGCTCTACACCGAACACTGAAGCTTTCTTT; cdr3_aa: CASSSTPNTEAFF
clone_size: few; d_call: -; cdr3_length: 15; j_call: TRBJ1-5; v_call: TRBV15; cdr3_nt: TGTGCCACCAGCAATGAGGGGACTAGCAATCAGCCCCAGCATTTT; cdr3_aa: CATSNEGTSNQPQHF
clone_size: -; d_call: -; cdr3_length: 12; j_call: TRBJ1-5; v_call: TRBV5-6; cdr3_nt: TGTGCCAGCAGCGGCCCCAATCAGCCCCAGCATTTT; cdr3_aa: CASSGPNQPQHF
clone_size: -; d_call: TRBD2; cdr3_length: 14; j_call: TRBJ2-7; v_call: TRBV2; cdr3_nt: TGTGCCAGCAGACCGGGACTAGCAGGCTACGAGCAGTACTTC; cdr3_aa: CASRPGLAGYEQYF
clone_size: once; d_call: TRBD1; cdr3_length: 13; j_call: TRBJ2-5; v_call: TRBV10-3; cdr3_nt: TGTGCCATCAGAAGACAGGGTGAAGAGACCCAGTACTTC; cdr3_aa: CAIRRQGEETQYF
clone_size: -; d_call: -; cdr3_length: 13; j_call: TRBJ2-5; v_call: TRBV29-1; cdr3_nt: TGCAGCGTTGGAAAACAGGGCGGAAAGACCCAGTACTTC; cdr3_aa: CSVGKQGGKTQYF
clone_size: -; d_call: TRBD1; cdr3_length: 14; j_call: TRBJ1-6; v_call: TRBV30; cdr3_nt: TGTGCCTGGAACAGGGGCTCCTATAATTCACCCCTCCACTTT; cdr3_aa: CAWNRGSYNSPLHF